These 29 T cell receptor beta chains originate from one sample sequenced in a study of blood T cells in healthy people across ages. A second PCR of about 7 to 12 cycles used a sample-barcoded 5' primer and a J-beta primer mix. TCRdb processed the 5' RACE reads anew with MiXCR; each CDR3 protein has one entry. The table has around 900,000 distinct CDR3 sequences, 45% to 60% seen once. Sequencing input: blood. The source is a woman aged 55-75 years in good health.

The rearrangement joins TRBV11-2 to TRBJ2-2; TRBD2 matches at 13 bases. CDR3 length equals 19 residues. Germline CDR1 and CDR2: SGHAT and FQNNGV. The V and J ends lost 2 bases and 4 bases, in that order; junction bases with no gene match: 10. This CDR3 is CASSLPSLAGGPRTGELFF. Written as DNA, the CDR3 is TGTGCCAGCAGCTTACCCTCACTAGCGGGAGGGCCGCGCACCGGGGAGCTGTTTTTT. The variable domain in full, completed from reference TRBV11-2 and TRBJ2-2, reads EAGVAQSPRYKIIEKRQSVAFWCNPISGHATLYWYQQILGQGPKLLIQFQNNGVVDDSQLPKDRFSAERLKGVDSTLKIQPAKLEDSAVYLCASSLPSLAGGPRTGELFFGEGSRLTVL.

In this sample, this clonotype turned up a few times. CDR3 nucleotide sequence: TGTGCCAGCAGCTCAGCCCCGGCAGGGGAAGAGACCCAGTACTTC. This encodes CASSSAPAGEETQYF. The rearrangement uses TRBV7-2 and TRBJ2-5; perhaps TRBD1 as D (6 bases). This CDR3 is built from 15 residues. V shed 4 bases and J shed 3 bases, with 15 bases lying between them. Per germline, CDR1 SGHTA and CDR2 FQGNSA.

J is TRBJ1-2 and V is TRBV7-9; TRBD1 might be the D (5 bases). V lost 7 bases and J lost 7, with 13 bases in between. Germline assignment: CDR1 SEHNR and CDR2 FQNEAQ (reference sequence). The CDR3 runs to 12 residues. The CDR3: CASTRASTGYTF. The CDR3, as DNA: TGTGCCAGCACCAGGGCCTCGACTGGCTACACCTTC.

J is TRBJ2-1 and V is TRBV20-1; D is unresolved. The CDR3 length is 15 residues. The germline V gene encodes CDR1 DFQATT and CDR2 SNEGSKA (reference sequence). The V end was cut by 1 base, the J end by 1 base, with 11 bases between. Written as DNA, the CDR3 is TGCAGTGCTAGAGGGACCAGCTCTTCCTACAATGAGCAGTTCTTC. Amino acid sequence: CSARGTSSSYNEQFF.

DNA for the CDR3: TGTGCCAGCAGCTCCGGGACAGACTACTACGCGGAGACCCAGTACTTC. Translation: CASSSGTDYYAETQYF. The chain has TRBV5-4 and TRBJ2-5, with 7 bases lining up with TRBD1. This CDR3 is 16 amino acids long. CDR1 is SGHNT and CDR2 is YYREEE in the germline V gene (reference sequence). The V gene end was trimmed by 3 bases and the J gene end by 5 bases; junction bases not matched to a gene: 13. Full variable domain (outside the CDR3, taken from reference TRBV5-4 and TRBJ2-5): ETGVTQSPTHLIKTRGQQVTLRCSSQSGHNTVSWYQQALGQGPQFIFQYYREEENGRGNFPPRFSGLQFPNYSSELNVNALELDDSALYLCASSSGTDYYAETQYFGPGTRLLVL.

This clonotype was observed a handful of times. A much bigger clone sits one base away, suggesting this may be a read error. This chain uses TRBV5-1 with TRBJ2-1, with 11 bases aligning to TRBD2. The J call is doubtful: the DNA matches TRBJ2-7 better. Germline CDR1 is SGHRS and CDR2 is YFSETQ. The CDR3 extends over 17 amino acids. The CDR3 loop reads CASSLRGRLAGRNEQYF. The DNA for the CDR3 is TGCGCCAGCAGCTTGAGGGGCCGACTAGCGGGACGCAATGAGCAGTACTTC.

The count of this clonotype is one. The chain employs TRBV21-1 and TRBJ2-1. TRBV21-1 is designated a pseudogene. The CDR3 is 15 residues long. The CDR3 region is CASSKVSLVWNEQFF. The CDR3 region has the DNA TGTGCCAGCAGCAAAGTTTCCCTTGTGTGGAATGAGCAGTTCTTC.

This clonotype was seen a single time. The chain has TRBV5-1 and TRBJ1-6; tentatively, D is TRBD1 (5 bases). Deletions cut 4 bases from V and 4 bases from J, with 15 bases between. Germline V gene sequence: CDR1 SGHRS, CDR2 YFSETQ. The CDR3 loop spans 16 amino acids. The CDR3 sequence: CASSRGGSSYNSPLHF. Here the CDR3 DNA reads TGCGCCAGCAGCCGGGGCGGGAGCTCGTATAATTCACCCCTCCACTTT.

The V gene is TRBV6-1, the J gene TRBJ1-5, with D possibly TRBD1 on 5 matching bases. Trimming took 1 base from V and 7 from J, leaving 11 bases between them. Germline V gives CDR1 MNHNS, CDR2 SASEGT. There are 14 residues in the CDR3. This CDR3 reads CASSEEAGSQPQHF. DNA for the CDR3: TGTGCCAGCAGTGAAGAGGCAGGGTCACAGCCCCAGCATTTT.

Only a few counts were recorded for this clonotype. The chain is built from TRBV5-1 and TRBJ1-2; the D gene is possibly TRBD1 (6 bases). The CDR3 contains 13 residues. V lost 9 bases to trimming and J lost 8 bases, with 20 bases between them. The germline CDR1 and CDR2 sequences are SGHRS and YFSETQ. CDR3 sequence: CATQTGSSGGYTF. The CDR3 DNA reads as TGCGCCACTCAAACAGGGTCGTCTGGAGGCTACACCTTC.

This clonotype was detected only a few times. This rearrangement joins TRBV20-1 to TRBJ2-7, with TRBD1 as a possible D gene (5 bases). Germline CDR1 DFQATT, CDR2 SNEGSKA (reference sequence). The CDR3 contains 13 residues. V was shortened by 4 bases and J by 2 bases, with 12 bases between the two germline ends. CDR3 protein: CSATVQAPYEQYF. CDR3 in DNA: TGCAGTGCTACAGTACAGGCCCCCTACGAGCAGTACTTC.

This chain uses TRBV21-1 with TRBJ1-4; TRBD1 reflects the table's D call only, with no check against the DNA. TRBV21-1 is noted as a pseudogene. The CDR3 is made up of 19 amino acids. In nucleotides, the CDR3 is TGTGCCAGCAGCACAATGGGCCACAGGGATCAGAATGAATCGTCGGAACTGTTTTTT. As protein: CASSTMGHRDQNESSELFF.

As DNA, the CDR3 is TGCGCCAGCAGCTTGGCCGTGAGAGTGGGGGCAGATACGCAGTATTTT. It is translated as CASSLAVRVGADTQYF. The genes are TRBV5-1 and TRBJ2-3; D may correspond to TRBD1 or TRBD2 (5 bases each). The germline V gene has CDR1 SGHRS and CDR2 YFSETQ. Trimming removed 0 bases at V and 4 bases at J, with 15 bases between. The length of the CDR3 is 16 residues.

There are a few counts of this clonotype. The rearrangement links TRBV12-3 or TRBV12-4 to TRBJ2-7, with D uncertain. The CDR3 covers 12 residues. Trimming left V 6 bases short and J 4 bases short, with 10 bases between. CDR3 bases: TGTGCCAGCAGGGACGATCGGTACGAGCAGTACTTC. It encodes CASRDDRYEQYF.

CDR3 residues: CASSQEYSGVAGAGEQFF. DNA of the CDR3: TGTGCCAGCAGCCAAGAGTACTCCGGGGTAGCGGGAGCGGGTGAGCAGTTCTTC. This chain connects TRBV4-2 to TRBJ2-1; 9 bases agree with TRBD2. Looked up from germline, CDR1 is LGHNA and CDR2 is YNFKEQ. V was pared by 0 bases and J by 9 bases, with 15 bases of the junction left unmatched. CDR3 length equals 18 residues.

This clonotype was found a few times. The rearrangement links TRBV20-1 to TRBJ2-1; 9 bases are shared with TRBD1. Germline CDR1 and CDR2: DFQATT and SNEGSKA (reference sequence). This CDR3 is 15 amino acids long. Trimming cost V 3 bases and J 9 bases; bases outside gene matches: 12. This chain's CDR3 is CSARYLGQGFGEQFF. In DNA form, the CDR3 reads TGCAGTGCTAGGTATCTGGGACAGGGTTTTGGTGAGCAGTTCTTC.

This clonotype has only one observation. This chain joins TRBV18 and TRBJ2-4; 11 nucleotides agree with TRBD2. The DNA matches TRBJ2-7 better at its end, which makes the J call doubtful. The CDR3 spans 18 residues. Germline V gene data show CDR1 as KGHSH and CDR2 as LQKENI. CDR3 bases: TGTGCCAGCTCATTGGCCGGGACTAGCGGAACGTCCTCCTACGAGCAGTACTTC. It encodes CASSLAGTSGTSSYEQYF.

This chain uses TRBV29-1 with TRBJ2-6, with unresolved D. The CDR3 totals 14 residues. V was cut by 4 bases and J by 0 bases, with 7 bases left in between. Germline values: CDR1 SQVTM, CDR2 ANQGSEA. The CDR3 region has the DNA TGCAGCGTTGGTTCGGCCTCTGGGGCCAACGTCCTGACTTTC. The encoded protein is CSVGSASGANVLTF.

This clonotype was observed a few times. This sequence joins TRBV29-1 and TRBJ2-4, with 10 bases aligning to TRBD1. The V segment lost 4 bases and the J segment 5 bases; nucleotides outside the gene matches: 2. The germline gives CDR1 SQVTM, CDR2 ANQGSEA. The CDR3 is 13 residues long. The DNA for the CDR3 is TGCAGCGTTGGAGGGACAGGGGAAAACATTCAGTACTTC. Protein: CSVGGTGENIQYF.

This clonotype occurred many times. This sequence joins TRBV20-1 and TRBJ2-7; D not certain. Germline V lookup: CDR1 DFQATT, CDR2 SNEGSKA (reference sequence). The V gene lost 5 bases and the J gene lost 3 bases, with 17 bases spanning the gap. This CDR3 has 14 amino acids. CDR3 nucleotides: TGCAGTGCTCAAGACTCCAGCCAAGACTACGAGCAGTACTTC. Encoded protein: CSAQDSSQDYEQYF.

The J gene is TRBJ1-6, the V gene TRBV5-1; 7 nucleotides match TRBD1. The trim removed 4 bases at V and 7 bases at J, leaving 8 bases unmatched. CDR3 length equals 15 residues. Looked up from germline, CDR1 is SGHRS and CDR2 is YFSETQ. CDR3 sequence reads: CASSESGTDNSPLHF. The CDR3 DNA sequence: TGCGCCAGCAGCGAATCGGGGACAGACAATTCACCCCTCCACTTT.

This clonotype has a handful of counts. The chain has TRBV11-2 and TRBJ2-7, with D maybe TRBD2 (5 bases). The last part of the DNA fits TRBJ2-5 better; the J call may be wrong. The CDR3 length is 15 residues. Germline V gene sequence: CDR1 SGHAT, CDR2 FQNNGV. Written as DNA, the CDR3 is TGTGCCAGCAGCTTAGGGACGATTGAGGGTGAGACCCAGTACTTC. Amino acid sequence: CASSLGTIEGETQYF.

The genes are TRBV28 and TRBJ1-2, with no clear D. CDR3 length equals 13 residues. The V end lost 5 bases, the J end lost 5 bases, and 12 bases lay between the germline ends. In germline, CDR1 is MDHEN, CDR2 SYDVKM. CDR3 DNA: TGTGCCAGCAGTGTGGACGGCTTGTATGGCTACACCTTC. It specifies CASSVDGLYGYTF.

The chain carries TRBV3-1 and TRBJ1-1, with D unclear. V was pared by 6 bases and J by 5 bases, with 13 bases between. CDR1 and CDR2 from the germline V gene are LGHDT and YNNKEL (reference sequence). The CDR3 loop spans 13 amino acids. The CDR3 region is CASSRASRTEAFF. The CDR3 region has the DNA TGTGCCAGCAGTCGAGCGTCCCGGACTGAAGCTTTCTTT.

This chain uses TRBV12-3 or TRBV12-4 with TRBJ2-5, with D hard to call. V shed 6 bases and J shed 2 bases, with 10 bases lying between them. The CDR3 is 13 residues long. CDR3 nucleotide sequence: TGTGCCAGCAGCCGTGTTCGGCAAGAGACCCAGTACTTC. This encodes CASSRVRQETQYF.

The chain carries TRBV28 and TRBJ2-7, with 8 bases fitting TRBD1. CDR1 and CDR2 (germline): MDHEN, SYDVKM. The trim removed 5 bases at V and 2 bases at J, leaving 8 bases unmatched. The CDR3 consists of 15 residues. CDR3 coding DNA: TGTGCCAGCAGTACCGAGGGACAGGCCCCCTACGAGCAGTACTTC. It is translated as CASSTEGQAPYEQYF.

In regard to this clonotype: A read error may account for a junction end that differs from germline. This sequence joins TRBV9 and TRBJ1-6; D gene uncertain. The germline V gene has CDR1 SGDLS and CDR2 YYNGEE. CDR3 length equals 15 residues. CDR3: CTSSPEGGNNSPLHF. Here the CDR3 DNA reads TGTACCAGCAGCCCCGAAGGAGGGAACAATTCACCCCTCCACTTT.

The chain combines TRBV14 with TRBJ2-7; D uncertain. Trimming left V 0 bases short and J 6 bases short, with 15 bases between. The CDR3 covers 15 residues. Germline CDR1 and CDR2: SGHDN and FVKESK. The CDR3 DNA sequence: TGTGCCAGCAGCCAAGATATTTTCGCGTCGGGCGAGCAGTACTTC. Its protein product is CASSQDIFASGEQYF.

The V gene is TRBV9, the J gene TRBJ2-4, with D tentatively TRBD1 or TRBD2 (5 bases each). V lost 2 bases and J 15 bases, leaving 15 bases between the germline ends. Germline V gene sequence: CDR1 SGDLS, CDR2 YYNGEE. This CDR3 is built from 12 residues. The CDR3 reads CASSVGDGRTYF. The CDR3 region has the DNA TGTGCCAGCAGCGTGGGGGACGGAAGAACGTACTTC.